This is a list of T cell receptor beta chains from one sample in a study of Ad26.COV2.S vaccination and SARS-CoV-2 variants. Data came from immunoSEQ multiplex PCR; TCRdb stores just in-frame clones and leaves some out. Of more than 300,000 clones listed, about 86% are singletons. Source: peripheral blood, taken in a trial of Ad26.COV2.S vaccine versus placebo. The source is a person between 18 and 65 years old who received the Ad26.COV2.S COVID-19 vaccine or a placebo. Both conserved end residues are part of each CDR3. Each record gives: D gene, J gene, clone size, V gene, CDR3 DNA, CDR3 protein. A D gene is named only where the DNA matches it firmly. Clone size, where shown, is once, few, many, or a class for clones that have expanded.

d_call: TRBD1; j_call: TRBJ2-2; clone_size: .; v_call: TRBV7-2; cdr3_nt: TGTGCCAGCAGCTCCTGGACAGGGGGTAACACCGGGGAGCTGTTTTTT; cdr3_aa: CASSSWTGGNTGELFF
d_call: .; j_call: TRBJ1-2; clone_size: once; v_call: TRBV11-2; cdr3_nt: TGTGCCAGCAGCTTAACGGAGCTAGGCCTCAAGCAAATAGGCTACACCTTC; cdr3_aa: CASSLTELGLKQIGYTF
d_call: .; j_call: TRBJ1-5; clone_size: .; v_call: TRBV4-3; cdr3_nt: TGCGCCAGCAGCCAAGATAGAGGGGAAGGAGGCAATCAGCCCCAGCATTTT; cdr3_aa: CASSQDRGEGGNQPQHF
d_call: .; j_call: TRBJ1-5; clone_size: few; v_call: TRBV3-1/TRBV3-2; cdr3_nt: TGTGCCAGCAGCCAAGATCCAACACCTAATCAGCCCCAGCATTTT; cdr3_aa: CASSQDPTPNQPQHF
d_call: .; j_call: TRBJ1-6; clone_size: .; v_call: TRBV5-1; cdr3_nt: TGCGCCAGCAGCTTGCAGCCGAGCTCCTATAATTCACCCCTCCACTTT; cdr3_aa: CASSLQPSSYNSPLHF
d_call: TRBD1; j_call: TRBJ1-2; clone_size: .; v_call: TRBV7-9; cdr3_nt: TGTGCCAGCAGCTTAGGGACAGGGGTCAGTGGCTACACCTTC; cdr3_aa: CASSLGTGVSGYTF
d_call: TRBD1; j_call: TRBJ1-1; clone_size: .; v_call: TRBV7-6; cdr3_nt: TGTGCCAGCAGCTCCTGGACAGGGGGGAGTAATGAAGCTTTCTTT; cdr3_aa: CASSSWTGGSNEAFF
d_call: .; j_call: TRBJ1-2; clone_size: .; v_call: TRBV19; cdr3_nt: TGTGCCAGTAGTATAGCATCCGGAGGGACCCCTCAGGGCTACACCTTC; cdr3_aa: CASSIASGGTPQGYTF
d_call: TRBD1; j_call: TRBJ2-5; clone_size: .; v_call: TRBV5-4; cdr3_nt: TGTGCCAGCAGCTTCCGGACAGGGCGGGAGACCCAGTACTTC; cdr3_aa: CASSFRTGRETQYF
d_call: .; j_call: TRBJ1-6; clone_size: .; v_call: TRBV18; cdr3_nt: TGTGCCAGCTCACCACGGCCAGGGATGGATTCACCCCTCCACTTT; cdr3_aa: CASSPRPGMDSPLHF